This TCR beta chain was found in a study of patients with pleural tuberculosis. A single record per CDR3 protein comes from TCRdb applying MiXCR to the reads. The repertoire includes around 50,000 distinct CDR3 sequences, about 6.8% of them detected once, and 16% sits in the top ten. The CDR3 is made up of 14 amino acids. CDR1 is DFQATT and CDR2 is SNEGSKA in the germline V gene (reference sequence). Trimming took 6 bases from V and 5 from J; bases not matched to a gene: 4. This clonotype was seen repeatedly, ten times or more. The origin of this receptor is a human donor with pleural tuberculosis. The genes are TRBV20-1 and TRBJ2-1; TRBD2 matches 13 bases. The DNA of the CDR3 is TGCAGTGCCATGGGACTAGCGGGGAACAATGAGCAGTTCTTC. The encoded protein is CSAMGLAGNNEQFF.